This TCR beta chain was found in a study of blood T cell repertoires in COVID-19. Whole-study context: PBMCs, B-cell-depleted T cells, or T cells were the source of the cDNA or gDNA that made up the material.

Germline lookup yields CDR1 KGHDR and CDR2 SFDVKD. This CDR3 spans 15 amino acids. Trimming at V came to 4 bases and at J to 3 bases, leaving 8 bases not matched to a gene. Clones were sequenced by immunoSEQ multiplex PCR, and TCRdb holds only the in-frame ones, with some missing. The sample carries 200,000 to 250,000 clones, around 86% recorded once. Points on this clone: The same CDR3 also results from other DNA sequences found in this sample.

The TCR was taken from a man between 60 and 75 years old who had recovered from COVID-19. This chain uses TRBV24-1 with TRBJ2-7; 7 positions match TRBD2. Sequenced sample: peripheral blood. The CDR3 nucleotides are TGTGCCACCAGTGACCCCGGGACGGGGGGCTACGAGCAGTACTTC. This encodes CATSDPGTGGYEQYF.